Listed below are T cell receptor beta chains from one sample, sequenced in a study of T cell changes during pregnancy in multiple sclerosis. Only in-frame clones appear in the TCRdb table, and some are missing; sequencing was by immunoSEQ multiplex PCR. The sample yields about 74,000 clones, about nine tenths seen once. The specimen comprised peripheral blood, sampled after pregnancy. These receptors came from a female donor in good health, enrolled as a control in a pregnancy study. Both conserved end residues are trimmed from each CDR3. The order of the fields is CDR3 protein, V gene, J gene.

CDR3aa: ASSQGQFSGNTIY
v_gene: TRBV28
j_gene: TRBJ1-3

CDR3aa: ASSATGGNTEAF
v_gene: TRBV5-1
j_gene: TRBJ1-1

CDR3aa: ASSPQGPGANVLT
v_gene: TRBV18
j_gene: TRBJ2-6

CDR3aa: ASSQESGVTGELF
v_gene: TRBV4-2
j_gene: TRBJ2-2

CDR3aa: ASSLDRFPLRDRGSHEQY
v_gene: TRBV11-2
j_gene: TRBJ2-7

CDR3aa: ASGRPGNGYT
v_gene: TRBV28
j_gene: TRBJ1-2

CDR3aa: ASSFTGGLELF
v_gene: TRBV7-8
j_gene: TRBJ2-2

CDR3aa: ASSPWTSGTYEQF
v_gene: TRBV7-2
j_gene: TRBJ2-1

CDR3aa: ACGGQGAQPQH
v_gene: TRBV30
j_gene: TRBJ1-5

CDR3aa: ASSPRAGPNTEAF
v_gene: TRBV11-2
j_gene: TRBJ1-1

CDR3aa: ASSPGDSSYEQY
v_gene: TRBV5-1
j_gene: TRBJ2-7

CDR3aa: AGGTGTGNNQPQH
v_gene: TRBV19
j_gene: TRBJ1-5

CDR3aa: ASTLSVQETQY
v_gene: TRBV11-1
j_gene: TRBJ2-5

CDR3aa: ASSLGGQGHEQY
v_gene: TRBV28
j_gene: TRBJ2-7

CDR3aa: ASSPGGGSSPLH
v_gene: TRBV27
j_gene: TRBJ1-6

CDR3aa: ASSRSRDRGHGYT
v_gene: TRBV21-1
j_gene: TRBJ1-2

CDR3aa: ASRTGTSDDEQY
v_gene: TRBV13
j_gene: TRBJ2-7

CDR3aa: ASSRRTGNTEAF
v_gene: TRBV18
j_gene: TRBJ1-1

CDR3aa: ASSQVAAYEQY
v_gene: TRBV4-1
j_gene: NA

CDR3aa: ASSFLDRVNTEAF
v_gene: TRBV27
j_gene: TRBJ1-1

CDR3aa: ASSLQGRYNEQF
v_gene: TRBV11-2
j_gene: TRBJ2-1

CDR3aa: ATSSLRPDRPSSYNSPLH
v_gene: TRBV15
j_gene: TRBJ1-6

CDR3aa: ASSYSSGQETQY
v_gene: TRBV6-5
j_gene: TRBJ2-5

CDR3aa: ASSRIEIAGGQDTQY
v_gene: TRBV5-4
j_gene: TRBJ2-3

CDR3aa: ASSLDRETQY
v_gene: TRBV5-1
j_gene: TRBJ2-5

CDR3aa: ASSRGGYEQY
v_gene: TRBV2
j_gene: NA

CDR3aa: SGAASGRADTQY
v_gene: TRBV29-1
j_gene: TRBJ2-3